The 21 T cell receptor beta chains reported below all come from one sample, sequenced in a study of control samples from healthy donors and cancer patients. Produced via immunoSEQ multiplex PCR; TCRdb's table is partial and in-frame only. The sample includes about 54,000 clones, approximately 96% of them seen just once. The sample was blood. These receptors came from a young woman in good health.

The chain is built from TRBV28 and TRBJ1-1, with D uncertain. V was pared by 8 bases and J by 4 bases, with 17 bases between. This CDR3 is 14 amino acids long. Germline V lookup: CDR1 MDHEN, CDR2 SYDVKM. CDR3 sequence: CASWKTLGITEAFF. In DNA form, the CDR3 reads TGTGCCAGCTGGAAGACATTGGGGATCACTGAAGCTTTCTTT. Based on the CDR3 plus reference TRBV28 and TRBJ1-1, the full variable domain is DVKVTQSSRYLVKRTGEKVFLECVQDMDHENMFWYRQDPGLGLRLIYFSYDVKMKEKGDIPEGYSVSREKKERFSLILESASTNQTSMYLCASWKTLGITEAFFGQGTRLTVV.

This chain connects TRBV7-3 to TRBJ2-1; D unclear. With 5 bases removed from V and 2 bases from J, the gap between germline ends came to 10 bases. The V gene's germline CDR1 is SGHTA and CDR2 FQGTGA. This CDR3 is 14 amino acids long. The chain's CDR3 is CASSLKNTYNEQFF. DNA for the CDR3: TGTGCCAGCAGCCTTAAGAACACCTACAATGAGCAGTTCTTC.

This clone came up once. The J gene is TRBJ2-1, the V gene TRBV28, with D tentatively TRBD1 (6 bases). Germline V lookup: CDR1 MDHEN, CDR2 SYDVKM. This CDR3 has 16 residues. Trimming shortened V by 3 bases and J by 7 bases, and 19 bases separated the two germline ends. The CDR3 DNA follows: TGTGCCAGCAGTTTTATTACAGGGTCACGGGTGAATGAGCAGTTCTTC. It specifies CASSFITGSRVNEQFF.

The chain employs TRBV7-6 and TRBJ2-5, with 10 bases lining up with TRBD2. Germline V gene sequence: CDR1 SGHVS, CDR2 FNYEAQ. The CDR3 contains 15 residues. V dropped 8 bases and J dropped 5; count of bases not matched to a gene: 11. Written as DNA, the CDR3 is TGTGCCAGCGCTATAGCGGGGGGAGAAGGCGAGACCCAGTACTTC. This codes for CASAIAGGEGETQYF.

The chain has TRBV28 and TRBJ1-1; unclear D gene. The CDR3 is 17 residues long. The V gene lost 4 bases and the J gene lost 1 base, with 19 bases spanning the gap. Per the germline V gene, CDR1 is MDHEN and CDR2 is SYDVKM. Here the CDR3 reads CASSWDNLKAANTEAFF. The CDR3 DNA is TGTGCCAGCAGTTGGGATAACCTCAAGGCAGCGAACACTGAAGCTTTCTTT.

This clone was observed a handful of times. The chain is built from TRBV23-1 and TRBJ1-4, with 8 bases fitting TRBD1. TRBV23-1 is marked as an open reading frame, function uncertain. V was pared by 3 bases and J by 11 bases, with 17 bases of the junction left unmatched. The CDR3 length is 17 residues. The CDR3 spells CASSHAARQGIFGKLFF. The CDR3 DNA sequence: TGCGCCAGCAGTCACGCCGCACGACAGGGGATCTTTGGGAAACTGTTTTTT.

The chain uses TRBV5-4 and TRBJ2-7; D possibly corresponds to TRBD2 (6 bases). Germline V lookup: CDR1 SGHNT, CDR2 YYREEE (reference sequence). V lost 1 base and J lost 6, with 14 bases in between. The CDR3 consists of 14 residues. CDR3 DNA: TGTGCCAGCAGCTTGTGGGAGGAAGATCGCGAGCAGTACTTC. Translation: CASSLWEEDREQYF.

This chain joins TRBV3-1 (or the pseudogene TRBV3-2) and TRBJ2-6; D might be TRBD2 (6 bases). V was pared by 3 bases and J by 0 bases, with 18 bases between. This CDR3 comprises 19 residues. CDR1 is LGHDT, CDR2 YNNKEL, per germline (reference sequence). Here the CDR3 reads CASSQRAGRLNSGANVLTF. CDR3 sequence (DNA): TGTGCCAGCAGCCAGCGGGCGGGACGCCTGAACTCTGGGGCCAACGTCCTGACTTTC.

The V gene is TRBV4-2, the J gene TRBJ1-5; unclear D gene. The CDR3 is 14 amino acids. V shed 5 bases and J shed 6 bases, with 14 bases lying between them. The V gene's germline CDR1 is LGHNA and CDR2 YNFKEQ. As DNA, the CDR3 is TGTGCCAGCAGCGATCCGGGGATCGGTCAGCCCCAGCATTTT. Residues: CASSDPGIGQPQHF.

V gene TRBV19 combines with J gene TRBJ1-5, with 8 bases fitting TRBD1. In germline, CDR1 is LNHDA, CDR2 SQIVND (reference sequence). The CDR3 is 15 amino acids. V was pared by 7 bases and J by 2 bases, with 7 bases of the junction left unmatched. CDR3 amino acids: CASTLDREGNQPQHF. The CDR3 DNA follows: TGTGCCAGTACCCTGGACAGGGAGGGCAATCAGCCCCAGCATTTT.

This sequence joins TRBV24-1 and TRBJ1-1; D might be TRBD1 (5 bases). This CDR3 region has 13 residues. V was cut by 10 bases and J by 6 bases, with 17 bases left in between. Germline V CDR1 and CDR2: KGHDR, SFDVKD. In nucleotides, the CDR3 is TGTGCCACTCATTCGGGGCGGGACTCTGAAGCTTTCTTT. It specifies CATHSGRDSEAFF.

V usage is TRBV11-2 and J usage is TRBJ2-1; D unresolved. The length of the CDR3 is 15 residues. Trimming stripped 5 bases from V and 4 bases from J, with 15 bases between. CDR1 is SGHAT, CDR2 FQNNGV, per germline. CDR3 loop: CASSPRVIVYNEQFF. The CDR3 DNA reads as TGTGCCAGCAGCCCTAGGGTTATTGTTTACAATGAGCAGTTCTTC.

V is TRBV5-4 and J is TRBJ1-2, with D tentatively TRBD1 (6 bases). V was cut by 1 base and J by 4 bases, with 23 bases left in between. Germline-derived CDR1 and CDR2 are SGHNT and YYREEE (reference sequence). This CDR3 has 18 amino acids. CDR3 DNA sequence: TGTGCCAGCAGCTTGTGGGGACCCCAAACCGACAGGCGCTATGGCTACACCTTC. Its protein product is CASSLWGPQTDRRYGYTF.

The rearrangement links TRBV27 to TRBJ2-3; no clear D gene. The V gene lost 2 bases and the J gene lost 2 bases, with 11 bases spanning the gap. From germline, CDR1 is MNHEY and CDR2 SMNVEV (reference sequence). CDR3 length: 15 residues. The CDR3 spells CASSLGPAYTDTQYF. The CDR3 DNA reads TGTGCCAGCAGTTTAGGTCCAGCTTACACAGATACGCAGTATTTT.

The chain combines TRBV3-1 (or the pseudogene TRBV3-2) with TRBJ2-1; 10 bases are shared with TRBD2. This CDR3 spans 15 amino acids. V shed 4 bases and J 0 bases; nucleotides not matched to a gene: 0. Germline CDR1 reads LGHDT; CDR2 reads YNNKEL (reference sequence). The CDR3 region is CASSPSGSSYNEQFF. In nucleotides, the CDR3 is TGTGCCAGCAGCCCTAGCGGGAGCTCCTACAATGAGCAGTTCTTC.

The rearrangement uses TRBV7-3 and TRBJ2-1; D unclear. There are 14 residues in the CDR3. The V gene lost 7 bases and the J gene lost 9 bases, with 19 bases spanning the gap. Germline CDR1 SGHTA, CDR2 FQGTGA. The CDR3 region has the DNA TGTGCCAGCACCTCACATGGTGGGTCTACTGAGCAGTTCTTC. It yields the protein CASTSHGGSTEQFF.

The chain employs TRBV5-5 and TRBJ2-3, with unresolved D. CDR3 length equals 13 residues. The germline V gene has CDR1 SGHKS and CDR2 YYEKEE (reference sequence). V lost 5 bases and J lost 6, with 13 bases in between. The CDR3 DNA reads TGTGCCAGCAGTCCAGGCCGTTGGGATACGCAGTATTTT. It specifies CASSPGRWDTQYF. Looking up the rest from reference TRBV5-5 and TRBJ2-3 gives the full variable domain: DAGVTQSPTHLIKTRGQQVTLRCSPISGHKSVSWYQQVLGQGPQFIFQYYEKEERGRGNFPDRFSARQFPNYSSELNVNALLLGDSALYLCASSPGRWDTQYFGPGTRLTVL.

This chain joins TRBV6-5 and TRBJ1-5; a weak D match, TRBD1 (5 bases). The CDR3 length is 12 residues. Looked up from germline, CDR1 is MNHEY and CDR2 is SVGAGI. Trimming took off 5 bases at V and 7 bases at J, with 9 bases between the two ends. The CDR3 reads CASSKGTQPQHF. The DNA for the CDR3 is TGTGCCAGCAGTAAGGGGACCCAGCCCCAGCATTTT.

CDR3 sequence (DNA): TGTGCCAGCAGTCTTCCAGGAAGATACGAGCAGTACTTC. Encoded protein: CASSLPGRYEQYF. The chain recombines TRBV25-1 with TRBJ2-7; D is uncertain. CDR3 length: 13 residues. Trimming took 5 bases from V and 4 from J, leaving 12 bases between them. CDR1 is MGHDK and CDR2 is SYGVNS in the germline V gene.

This CDR3 is CASSEWQGPSSYNEQFF. The CDR3 bases are TGTGCCAGCAGTGAATGGCAGGGGCCTTCCTCCTACAATGAGCAGTTCTTC. This sequence joins TRBV6-1 and TRBJ2-1; perhaps TRBD1 as D (6 bases). V was shortened by 2 bases and J by 0 bases, with 14 bases between the two germline ends. This CDR3 is built from 17 residues. Germline CDR1 and CDR2: MNHNS and SASEGT.

The rearrangement uses TRBV4-1 and TRBJ1-1, with no clear D. Germline CDR1 MGHRA, CDR2 YSYEKL. The CDR3 is made up of 15 amino acids. V lost 8 bases, J lost 1 base, and 17 bases lay in between. The DNA of the CDR3 is TGCGCCAGCTATGAAGAACCCCACCGGAACACTGAAGCTTTCTTT. Translation: CASYEEPHRNTEAFF.